Listed below are T cell receptor beta chains from one sample, sequenced in a study of cytomegalovirus exposure and HLA in healthy donors. TCRdb's copy holds only in-frame clones and misses some; the assay was immunoSEQ multiplex PCR. The repertoire holds about 150,000 clones, with roughly 78% as singletons. The sample was PBMCs. These receptors all come from a woman between 50 and 59 years old in good health and CMV-seropositive. The CDR3 runs from the conserved cysteine through the conserved F or W. A D gene is named only where the DNA matches it firmly. Size values are once, few and many counts, or a class for expanded clones, and some rows have none.

TRBJ1-2	.	TRBD1	TRBV11-2	TGTGCCAGCAGCTTGGGACAGTCTAACTATGGCTACACCTTC	CASSLGQSNYGYTF
TRBJ2-5	.	TRBD1	TRBV27	TGTGCCAGCAGTTTAAAGGGGGCCAGGATGGAGACCCAGTACTTC	CASSLKGARMETQYF
TRBJ2-1	.	TRBD2	TRBV5-1	TGCGCCAGCAGTCCCCTAGCGGGGGGGCCGGGTGAGCAGTTCTTC	CASSPLAGGPGEQFF
TRBJ2-2	.	.	TRBV15	TGTGCCACCAGCAGAGTTCAGTATAGGACAAGTCGCACCGGGGAGCTGTTTTTT	CATSRVQYRTSRTGELFF
TRBJ2-5	once	.	TRBV5-6	TGTGCCAGCAGCGCGGACTCGGGGAACCAAGAGACCCAGTACTTC	CASSADSGNQETQYF
TRBJ2-3	.	TRBD2	TRBV2	TGTGCCTTGGGGGGGGGCACAGATACGCAGTATTTT	CALGGGTDTQYF
TRBJ1-5	few	.	TRBV7-2	TGTGCCAGCAGCGTCGTTAGCAATCAGCCCCAGCATTTT	CASSVVSNQPQHF
TRBJ2-7	few	TRBD1	TRBV5-3	TGTGCCAGAAGCCAAAAATGGACAGGGAAATACGAGCAGTACTTC	CARSQKWTGKYEQYF
TRBJ2-7	once	.	TRBV27	TGTGCCAGCAGTTTATTACCGGGGTTCGAGCAGTACTTC	CASSLLPGFEQYF
TRBJ2-7	.	TRBD1	TRBV4-1	TGCGCCAGCAGCCAAGATAGGGTAGTGACAGGGGAGTACTTC	CASSQDRVVTGEYF
TRBJ1-4	.	.	TRBV27	TGTGCCAGCAGTTTACGGTTTAATGAAAAACTGTTTTTT	CASSLRFNEKLFF
TRBJ2-3	.	TRBD1	TRBV2	TGTGCCAGCGAAATAAAGAGACAGGGAGCAGATACGCAGTATTTT	CASEIKRQGADTQYF
TRBJ1-3	.	.	TRBV9	TGTGCCAGCAGCGTAGCTCAAGGACTGGGGAACGCCATATATTTT	CASSVAQGLGNAIYF
TRBJ2-2	.	TRBD1	TRBV18	TGTGCCAGCTCACCTCCGGGACAGGGAAACACCGGGGAGCTGTTTTTT	CASSPPGQGNTGELFF
TRBJ1-5	.	TRBD1	TRBV2	TGTGCCAGCAGTAGACAGGGTACAAGCAATCAGCCCCAGCATTTT	CASSRQGTSNQPQHF
TRBJ2-3	.	TRBD2	TRBV7-3	TGTGCCAGCAGCTTGGCGGGGGGATTCCCAGATACGCAGTATTTT	CASSLAGGFPDTQYF
TRBJ1-3	once	.	TRBV7-9	TGTGCCACGGCCAGCGACAGCAGTGCCACCATATATTTT	CATASDSSATIYF
TRBJ2-5	.	.	TRBV2	TGTGCCAGAGCAGTATACATCACAGGGCCCCAGTACTTC	CARAVYITGPQYF
TRBJ2-2	few	TRBD2	TRBV9	TGTGCCAGCAGCGTAGGGTGGCTAGCGGGGAACACCGGGGAGCTGTTTTTT	CASSVGWLAGNTGELFF
TRBJ2-1	.	TRBD1	TRBV5-1	TGCGCCAGCAGCCCCCGGGACAGGGGGACTGAGCAGTTCTTC	CASSPRDRGTEQFF
TRBJ2-2	.	.	TRBV7-2	TGTGCCAGCAGCTTCGGCACCGGGGAGCTGTTTTTT	CASSFGTGELFF
TRBJ1-1	.	.	TRBV5-1	TGCGCCAGCAGCTTGGCCCTACAGGGAGTAGAAACGAACACTGAAGCTTTCTTT	CASSLALQGVETNTEAFF
TRBJ1-6	.	TRBD1	TRBV4-1	TGCGCCAGCAGCCACCCTGGCAGGGGGAATTCACCCCTCCACTTT	CASSHPGRGNSPLHF
TRBJ1-5	.	.	TRBV7-2	TGTGCCAGCAGCTTAGTGGGGGGGAGCAATCAGCCCCAGCATTTT	CASSLVGGSNQPQHF
TRBJ2-2	.	TRBD1	TRBV7-9	TGTGCCAGCAGCCCGACAGGGGGCTTTGTGGGGGAGCTGTTTTTT	CASSPTGGFVGELFF
TRBJ1-5	.	.	TRBV28	TGTGCCAGCAGTTTAAGGGGCTATAGCAATCAGCCCCAGCATTTT	CASSLRGYSNQPQHF
TRBJ2-3	.	.	TRBV29-1	TGCAGCGGTGACTTAACTAGCACAGATACGCAGTATTTT	CSGDLTSTDTQYF
TRBJ1-1	once	.	TRBV4-1	TGCGCCAGCAGCCACCCGGGGTTATCGGCTGAAGCTTTCTTT	CASSHPGLSAEAFF
TRBJ2-1	.	.	TRBV30	TGTGCCTGGACAGGGGAGGGCAATGAGCAGTTCTTC	CAWTGEGNEQFF
TRBJ1-2	.	.	TRBV4-2	TGTGCCAGCAGCCAAGCGACAGTCTCCTATGGCTACACCTTC	CASSQATVSYGYTF
TRBJ1-2	.	.	TRBV5-1	TGCGCCAGCAGCCCCCAGCCGGAGGACTATGGCTACACCTTC	CASSPQPEDYGYTF
TRBJ1-2	.	.	TRBV6-1	TGTGCCAGCAGTACCACAGTAAATAGAGATGGCTACACCTTC	CASSTTVNRDGYTF
TRBJ2-3	few	.	TRBV27	TGTGCCAGCAGCCCATTCCATCCCAGGGATACGCAGTATTTT	CASSPFHPRDTQYF
TRBJ2-1	.	TRBD1	TRBV6-6	TGTGCCAGCAGTTACCATAGGACAGGAGGAGATGAGCAGTTCTTC	CASSYHRTGGDEQFF
TRBJ2-1	.	.	TRBV6-1	TGTGCCAGCAGTGGTAGGCCAGGAGGCTTCTACAATGAGCAGTTCTTC	CASSGRPGGFYNEQFF
TRBJ2-6	.	.	TRBV2	TGTGCCAGCAGTCTTGACAGATCTGGGGCCAACGTCCTGACTTTC	CASSLDRSGANVLTF
TRBJ1-2	.	TRBD1	TRBV7-9	TGTGCCAGCAGCCGACCGGGACAGGGGGCCGATGGCTACACCTTC	CASSRPGQGADGYTF
TRBJ1-4	.	.	TRBV21-1	TGTGCCAGCAGCAAAGGGGCAGGGAAGGGTCGTGAAAAACTGTTTTTT	CASSKGAGKGREKLFF
TRBJ2-2	.	TRBD1	TRBV19	TGTGCCAGTAGGCCCGTTTTGGGACAGGGGAACACCGGGGAGCTGTTTTTT	CASRPVLGQGNTGELFF